This T cell receptor beta chain derives from a study of shared clonotypes between healthy human individuals. Assay: immunoSEQ multiplex PCR; the TCRdb copy retains only in-frame clones and omits some. The sample has about 510,000 clones, 96% seen once. With 0 bases removed from V and 2 bases from J, the gap between germline ends came to 13 bases. The V gene's germline CDR1 is GTSNPN and CDR2 SVGIG (reference sequence). This CDR3 has 15 residues. Within Nashville, Tennessee resided all donors, each a Caucasian adult. The sample was naive CD4+ T cells sorted from blood. Specified subset: CD45RA+ positively selected. The V call is TRBV30, the J call TRBJ1-2; D is possibly TRBD1 (6 bases). The clonotype was recovered from a woman aged 25 to 45 in good health. The CDR3 sequence: CAWSVARGYNYGYTF. The DNA of the CDR3 is TGTGCCTGGAGTGTAGCCAGGGGATACAACTATGGCTACACCTTC. The whole variable domain, remainder taken from reference TRBV30 and TRBJ1-2, is SQTIHQWPATLVQPVGSPLSLECTVEGTSNPNLYWYRQAAGRGLQLLFYSVGIGQISSEVPQNLSASRPQDRQFILSSKKLLLSDSGFYLCAWSVARGYNYGYTFGSGTRLTVV.